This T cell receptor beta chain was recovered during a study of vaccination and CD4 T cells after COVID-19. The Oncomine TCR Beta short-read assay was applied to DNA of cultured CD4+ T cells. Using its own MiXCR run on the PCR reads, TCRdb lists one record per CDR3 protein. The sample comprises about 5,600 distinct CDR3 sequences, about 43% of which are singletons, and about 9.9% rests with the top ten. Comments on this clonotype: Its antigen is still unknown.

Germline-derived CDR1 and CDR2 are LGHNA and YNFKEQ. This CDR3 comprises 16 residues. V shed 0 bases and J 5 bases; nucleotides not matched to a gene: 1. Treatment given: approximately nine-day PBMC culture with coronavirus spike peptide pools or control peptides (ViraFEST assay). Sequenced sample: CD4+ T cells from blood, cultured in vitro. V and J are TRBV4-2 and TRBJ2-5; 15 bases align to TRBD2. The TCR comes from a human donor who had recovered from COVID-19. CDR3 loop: CASSQDGTSGGETQYF. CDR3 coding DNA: TGTGCCAGCAGCCAAGATGGGACTAGCGGGGGGGAGACCCAGTACTTC.